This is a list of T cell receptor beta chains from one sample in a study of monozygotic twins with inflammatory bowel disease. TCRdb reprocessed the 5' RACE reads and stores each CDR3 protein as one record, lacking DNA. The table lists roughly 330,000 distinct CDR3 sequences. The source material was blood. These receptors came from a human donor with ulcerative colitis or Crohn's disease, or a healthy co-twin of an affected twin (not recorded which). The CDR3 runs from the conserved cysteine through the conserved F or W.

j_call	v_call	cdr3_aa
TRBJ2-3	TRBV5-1	CASSLSAGTDTQYF
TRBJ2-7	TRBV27	CASSPGVLAGEQYF
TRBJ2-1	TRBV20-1	CSGSGSPYNEQFF
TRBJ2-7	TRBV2	CASSDRTRATYEQYF
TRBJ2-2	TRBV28	CASSFPNKGQGATGELFF
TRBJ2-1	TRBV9	CASSSSTGTGGNEQFF
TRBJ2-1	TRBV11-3	CASSLDRELAKYNEQFF
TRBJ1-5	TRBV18	CASSPTRDKHQPQHF
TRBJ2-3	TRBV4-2	CASSQGLAGLDTQYF
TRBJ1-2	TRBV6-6	CASSYGPWDGYTF
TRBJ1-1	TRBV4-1	CASSQDNWNTEAFF
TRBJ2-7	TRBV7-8	CASSSLVAGGLYEQYF
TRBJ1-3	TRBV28	CASSLIGSGNTIYF
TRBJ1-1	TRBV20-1	CSANRGPEAFF
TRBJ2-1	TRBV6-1	CASASGRYNEQFF
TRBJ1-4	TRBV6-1	CASAKTGGNNEKLFF
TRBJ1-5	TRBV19	CASSMTGVQPQHF
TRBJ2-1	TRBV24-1	CATSDQNRDEQFF
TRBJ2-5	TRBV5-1	CASSVSGSTETQYF
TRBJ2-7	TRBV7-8	CASSPSETSGPTYEQYF
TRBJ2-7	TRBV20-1	CSARGWGTGGLYEQYF
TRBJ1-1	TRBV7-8	CASSTTTGRSTEAFF
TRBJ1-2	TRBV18	CASSGELRSYTF
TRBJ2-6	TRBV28	CASSLASGANVLTF
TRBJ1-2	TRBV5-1	CASSSTPQDSPYGYTF
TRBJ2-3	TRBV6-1	CASSDGTSGSSTDTQYF
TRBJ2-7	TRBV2	CASSPQGGTYEQYF
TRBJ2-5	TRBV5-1	CASKATKLGTQYF
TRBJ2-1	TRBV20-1	CSARDGTGGSNEQFF
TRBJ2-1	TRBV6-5	CASSYPTNSLDEQFF
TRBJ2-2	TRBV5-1	CASSLRAPGELFF
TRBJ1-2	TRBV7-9	CASSLEALRGGYTF
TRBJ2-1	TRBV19	CASSTGSWVSSYNEQFF
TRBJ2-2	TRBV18	CASSPSLGGREGLFF
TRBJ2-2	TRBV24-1	CAIPSDLTTGELFF
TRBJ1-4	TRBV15	CATSRVQGEKLFF
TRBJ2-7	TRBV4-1	CASNPGQGLYEQYF
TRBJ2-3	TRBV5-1	CASSLDSTTDTQYF
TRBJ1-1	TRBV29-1	CSVRQPEVAFF
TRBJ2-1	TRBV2	CASSEAPGSADEQFF
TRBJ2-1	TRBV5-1	CASSLAQGRRNEQFF
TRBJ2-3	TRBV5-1	CASSSYTPSTDTQYF
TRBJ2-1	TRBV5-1	CASTNPADRGNNEQFF
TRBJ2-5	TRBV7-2	CASSPLQETQYF
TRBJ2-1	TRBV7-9	CASSILQGPSYNEQFF
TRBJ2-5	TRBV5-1	CASSPSYGTGEETQYF
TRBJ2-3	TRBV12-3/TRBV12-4	CASSLSGLAGTDTQYF
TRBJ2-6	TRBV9	CASSVSLSGANVLTF
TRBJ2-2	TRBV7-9	CASSLVASTGELFF
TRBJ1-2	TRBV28	CASRDGQGKGGYTF
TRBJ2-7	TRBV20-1	CSATRTSGGNSEQYF
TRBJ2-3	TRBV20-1	CSAERGGTTDTQYF
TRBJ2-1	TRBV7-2	CASSLIAGGQFF